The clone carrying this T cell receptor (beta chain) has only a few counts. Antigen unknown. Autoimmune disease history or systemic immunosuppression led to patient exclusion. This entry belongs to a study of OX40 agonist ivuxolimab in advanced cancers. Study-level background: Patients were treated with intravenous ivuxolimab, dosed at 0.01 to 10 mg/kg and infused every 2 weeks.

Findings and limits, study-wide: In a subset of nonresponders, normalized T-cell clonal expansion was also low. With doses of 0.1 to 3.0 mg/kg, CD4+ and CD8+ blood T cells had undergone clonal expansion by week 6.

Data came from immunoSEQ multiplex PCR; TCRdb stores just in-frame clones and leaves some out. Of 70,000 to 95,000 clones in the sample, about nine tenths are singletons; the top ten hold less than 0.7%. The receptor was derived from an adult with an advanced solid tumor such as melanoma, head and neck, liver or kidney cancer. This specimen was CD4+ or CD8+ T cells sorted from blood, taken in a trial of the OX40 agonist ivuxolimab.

The CDR3 nucleotides read TGTGCCAGCAGCTTCGGGGGGAACACTGAAGCTTTCTTT. Amino acid sequence: CASSFGGNTEAFF. The rearrangement uses TRBV11-2 and TRBJ1-1; tentatively, D is TRBD1 (5 bases). Germline V gene lookup returns CDR1 SGHAT and CDR2 FQNNGV. This CDR3 has 13 amino acids. Trimming took off 3 bases at V and 1 base at J, with 6 bases between the two ends.